A single sample is the source of the 9 T cell receptor beta chains below, sequenced in a study of Ad26.COV2.S vaccination and SARS-CoV-2 variants. The protocol was immunoSEQ multiplex PCR, while the TCRdb copy is restricted to in-frame clones and leaves out a portion. Of 120,000 to 150,000 clones in the sample, 80% to 90% were seen once. Here the sequenced sample was peripheral blood, taken after recovery from COVID-19. These receptors all stem from a human donor who had recovered from COVID-19.

The table lists this clone with a few counts. V usage is TRBV6-5 and J usage is TRBJ2-2, with D tentatively TRBD1 or TRBD2 (6 bases each). Germline V gene lookup returns CDR1 MNHEY and CDR2 SVGAGI. The CDR3 extends over 15 amino acids. V lost 6 bases and J lost 3, with 14 bases in between. The CDR3 bases are TGTGCCAGCAGGAAGGGGGGATGGGACACCGGGGAGCTGTTTTTT. Encoded protein: CASRKGGWDTGELFF.

The V call is TRBV2, the J call TRBJ1-1; D remains unclear. The CDR3 loop spans 11 amino acids. The V gene lost 6 bases and the J gene lost 11 bases, with 13 bases spanning the gap. The germline CDR1 and CDR2 sequences are SNHLY and FYNNEI. CDR3 amino acids: CASRSEGRAFF. In DNA form, the CDR3 reads TGTGCCAGCAGGAGCGAAGGACGCGCTTTCTTT. Supplemented by reference TRBV2 and TRBJ1-1, the full variable domain reads EPEVTQTPSHQVTQMGQEVILRCVPISNHLYFYWYRQILGQKVEFLVSFYNNEISEKSEIFDDQFSVERPDGSNFTLKIRSTKLEDSAMYFCASRSEGRAFFGQGTRLTVV.

The chain uses TRBV5-8 and TRBJ1-2; 8 nucleotides line up with TRBD1. Per the germline V gene, CDR1 is SGHTS and CDR2 is YDEGEE. V trimming: 4 bases; J trimming: 3 bases; junction bases outside the gene matches: 11. The CDR3 has 16 residues. Here the CDR3 reads CASSRSGTGGYYGYTF. CDR3 nucleotide sequence: TGTGCCAGCAGCCGGTCCGGAACAGGGGGATACTATGGCTACACCTTC.

The chain employs TRBV27 and TRBJ2-5, with D perhaps matching TRBD1 or TRBD2 (5 bases each). Trimming removed 6 bases from V and 5 bases from J, with 13 bases in between. The CDR3 length is 13 residues. CDR1 and CDR2 from the germline V gene are MNHEY and SMNVEV (reference sequence). CDR3 DNA: TGTGCCAGCAGACTGGGGGTGGGGGAGACCCAGTACTTC. Its translation is CASRLGVGETQYF.

Notes on this clone: Other DNA sequences within the sample encode an identical CDR3. This rearrangement joins TRBV5-1 to TRBJ1-1; D call uncertain. With 0 bases removed from V and 5 bases from J, the gap between germline ends came to 2 bases. CDR1 and CDR2 from the germline V gene are SGHRS and YFSETQ. The CDR3 loop spans 11 amino acids. In DNA form, the CDR3 reads TGCGCCAGCAGCTTGGGGACTGAAGCTTTCTTT. Residues: CASSLGTEAFF.

V usage is TRBV30 and J usage is TRBJ1-2; 7 bases are shared with TRBD1. The V gene end was trimmed by 2 bases and the J gene end by 7 bases; junction bases not matched to a gene: 10. The CDR3 runs 14 residues. Germline-derived CDR1 and CDR2 are GTSNPN and SVGIG (reference sequence). The CDR3 loop reads CAWSTRNRGSGYTF. CDR3 nucleotide sequence: TGTGCCTGGAGTACCCGGAACAGGGGAAGTGGCTACACCTTC. Combining the CDR3 with reference TRBV30 and TRBJ1-2 gives the whole variable domain SQTIHQWPATLVQPVGSPLSLECTVEGTSNPNLYWYRQAAGRGLQLLFYSVGIGQISSEVPQNLSASRPQDRQFILSSKKLLLSDSGFYLCAWSTRNRGSGYTFGSGTRLTVV.

Only a few counts were recorded for this clone. J is TRBJ1-3 and V is TRBV9; possibly TRBD1 for D (5 bases). Germline V CDR1 and CDR2: SGDLS, YYNGEE. The CDR3 is 15 residues long. V was clipped by 0 bases and J by 3 bases, with 10 bases between them. The CDR3 is CASSVGGTGGNTIYF. The CDR3 DNA sequence: TGTGCCAGCAGCGTAGGGGGGACCGGTGGAAACACCATATATTTT.

The chain uses TRBV7-9 and TRBJ2-4; D might be TRBD2 (6 bases). The V end lost 0 bases, the J end lost 3 bases, and 9 bases lay between the germline ends. This CDR3 comprises 15 residues. CDR1 and CDR2 (germline): SEHNR, FQNEAQ (reference sequence). The CDR3 region has the DNA TGTGCCAGCAGCTTAGCAGCCGGGGGCAAAAACATTCAGTACTTC. Amino acids: CASSLAAGGKNIQYF.

The chain uses TRBV29-1 and TRBJ2-7; D remains ambiguous. V dropped 8 bases and J dropped 2 bases, with 10 bases sitting between them. CDR1 is SQVTM and CDR2 is ANQGSEA in the germline V gene. CDR3 size: 11 residues. CDR3 sequence: CSTPGPYEQYF. The CDR3 nucleotides are TGCAGCACTCCGGGCCCCTACGAGCAGTACTTC.